The 2 T cell receptor beta chains below all came from one sample that was sequenced in a study of vaccination and CD4 T cells after COVID-19. Treatment given: approximately 9-day PBMC culture with coronavirus spike peptide pools or control peptides (ViraFEST assay). Their antigens remain unidentified. Oncomine TCR Beta short-read sequencing was applied to DNA from cultured CD4+ T cells. TCRdb called the PCR reads again in MiXCR, with one record for every CDR3 protein. Among approximately 15,000 distinct CDR3 sequences listed, around 75% were seen once. Sequencing used CD4+ T cells from blood, cultured in vitro, obtained after SARS-CoV-2 vaccination. These TCRs come from a human donor who received a COVID-19 vaccine.

The gene calls are TRBV5-1 and TRBJ2-2, with TRBD1 as a possible D gene (5 bases). V dropped 3 bases and J dropped 2 bases, with 14 bases sitting between them. This CDR3 is 16 amino acids long. Germline V CDR1 and CDR2: SGHRS, YFSETQ. In DNA form, the CDR3 reads TGCGCCAGCAGCTCACCGCAGGGAACCAACACCGGGGAGCTGTTTTTT. The encoded protein is CASSSPQGTNTGELFF.

The chain links TRBV2 to TRBJ2-1; TRBD2 matches at 7 bases. Germline CDR1 and CDR2: SNHLY and FYNNEI. The CDR3 is 15 residues long. The junction had 11 bases not matched to a gene; V was cut back by 7 bases and J by 5 bases. This CDR3 reads CASIPGTKRHNEQFF. The CDR3 nucleotides are TGTGCCAGCATTCCAGGGACTAAGAGACACAATGAGCAGTTCTTC.